A selection of T cell receptor beta chains follows, all from one sample in a study of blood T cell repertoires in COVID-19. Clones were sequenced by immunoSEQ multiplex PCR, and TCRdb holds only the in-frame ones, with some missing. The sample carries 150,000 to 200,000 clones, more than 85% recorded once. Sample: peripheral blood. The receptors derive from a man between 65 and 85 years old with active or convalescent COVID-19. The CDR3 runs from the conserved cysteine through the conserved F or W. The D gene is left open where the match is weak. Not all rows give a size; the values are once, few, many and, for expanded clones, a class.

j_gene | d_gene | abundance | v_gene | CDR3aa | CDR3nt
TRBJ2-2 | - | few | TRBV7-2 | CASSPARGSSIGELFF | TGTGCCAGCAGCCCGGCTAGGGGGAGTTCGATTGGGGAGCTGTTTTTT
TRBJ1-1 | - | - | TRBV2 | CASMQDMPNTEAFF | TGTGCCAGCATGCAGGACATGCCGAACACTGAAGCTTTCTTT
TRBJ2-3 | - | once | TRBV21-1 | CARDRFSADTQYF | TGTGCCAGAGACAGGTTTTCGGCAGATACGCAGTATTTT
TRBJ2-7 | TRBD2 | - | TRBV7-9 | CASSAPGLGYEQYF | TGTGCCAGCAGCGCGCCGGGACTAGGCTACGAGCAGTACTTC
TRBJ1-1 | TRBD1 | - | TRBV6-5 | CASSQEKTGGTEAFF | TGTGCCAGCAGCCAAGAAAAAACAGGGGGCACTGAAGCTTTCTTT
TRBJ2-2 | TRBD1 | - | TRBV2 | CASSLGGVDAGELFF | TGTGCCAGCAGTCTAGGGGGCGTCGACGCCGGGGAGCTGTTTTTT
TRBJ2-4 | - | - | TRBV30 | CAWSPGDTRNIQYF | TGTGCCTGGAGTCCCGGGGACACAAGAAACATTCAGTACTTC
TRBJ2-2 | TRBD1 | - | TRBV7-6 | CASSPGTGNTGELFF | TGTGCCAGCAGCCCCGGGACAGGGAACACCGGGGAGCTGTTTTTT
TRBJ2-2 | TRBD2 | - | TRBV5-4 | CASSLGSGRPHTGELFF | TGTGCCAGCAGCTTGGGTAGCGGGAGGCCTCACACCGGGGAGCTGTTTTTT
TRBJ1-3 | - | - | TRBV5-1 | CASTSDFGNTIYF | TGCGCCAGCACTTCAGATTTCGGAAACACCATATATTTT
TRBJ1-1 | - | - | TRBV27 | CASRPDRSNTEAFF | TGTGCCAGCAGGCCGGACAGATCGAACACTGAAGCTTTCTTT
TRBJ2-5 | TRBD2 | - | TRBV24-1 | CATSDSGLAGGPVETQYF | TGTGCCACCAGTGATTCGGGACTAGCGGGGGGGCCCGTAGAGACCCAGTACTTC
TRBJ2-7 | - | - | TRBV3-1/TRBV3-2 | CASSQESPGSYEQYF | TGTGCCAGCAGCCAAGAGTCTCCCGGTTCCTACGAGCAGTACTTC
TRBJ2-6 | - | - | TRBV21-1 | CASSGGATLWRANVLTF | TGTGCCAGCAGCGGAGGGGCCACACTCTGGAGGGCCAACGTCCTGACTTTC
TRBJ2-2 | TRBD2 | - | TRBV7-2 | CASNWRLAVNTGELFF | TGTGCCAGCAACTGGAGACTAGCGGTGAACACCGGGGAGCTGTTTTTT
TRBJ2-1 | TRBD2 | - | TRBV4-3 | CASSQGMMTSGIDEQFF | TGCGCCAGCAGCCAAGGAATGATGACTAGCGGGATCGATGAGCAGTTCTTC
TRBJ1-2 | - | - | TRBV12-3/TRBV12-4 | CASSQGQGGYTF | TGTGCCAGCAGTCAGGGGCAGGGTGGCTACACCTTC
TRBJ2-1 | - | - | TRBV9 | CASSVGSSRSREQFF | TGTGCCAGCAGCGTAGGTTCTAGCCGAAGTCGTGAGCAGTTCTTC
TRBJ2-7 | TRBD2 | - | TRBV4-3 | CASSHPYERDYEQYF | TGCGCCAGCAGCCATCCCTACGAGCGGGATTACGAGCAGTACTTC
TRBJ2-1 | - | - | TRBV9 | CASSVVGGANEQFF | TGTGCCAGCAGCGTAGTTGGGGGGGCGAATGAGCAGTTCTTC
TRBJ2-2 | - | - | TRBV19 | CASSIVGGGTGELFF | TGTGCCAGTAGTATAGTTGGGGGCGGCACCGGGGAGCTGTTTTTT
TRBJ2-3 | TRBD2 | - | TRBV6-5 | CATQTSGTDTQYF | TGTGCCACCCAGACTAGCGGCACAGATACGCAGTATTTT
TRBJ2-5 | - | - | TRBV5-6 | CASSLPEGQETQYF | TGTGCCAGCAGCCTGCCGGAGGGCCAAGAGACCCAGTACTTC
TRBJ1-5 | - | - | TRBV5-6 | CASSSTVTGGHQPQHF | TGTGCCAGCAGCTCTACAGTAACTGGGGGCCATCAGCCCCAGCATTTT
TRBJ2-1 | TRBD2 | - | TRBV11-2 | CASSLRLAGYYNEQFF | TGTGCCAGCAGCTTAAGACTAGCGGGATACTACAATGAGCAGTTCTTC
TRBJ2-2 | TRBD2 | - | TRBV3-1/TRBV3-2 | CASSHSSGRAGELFF | TGTGCCAGCAGCCATTCTAGCGGGAGGGCCGGGGAGCTGTTTTTT
TRBJ1-6 | - | - | TRBV6-6 | CASSTIGGNSPLHF | TGTGCCAGCAGTACAATAGGGGGTAATTCACCCCTCCACTTT
TRBJ2-3 | - | - | TRBV5-1 | CASSLVGTDTQYF | TGCGCCAGCAGCCTAGTTGGCACAGATACGCAGTATTTT